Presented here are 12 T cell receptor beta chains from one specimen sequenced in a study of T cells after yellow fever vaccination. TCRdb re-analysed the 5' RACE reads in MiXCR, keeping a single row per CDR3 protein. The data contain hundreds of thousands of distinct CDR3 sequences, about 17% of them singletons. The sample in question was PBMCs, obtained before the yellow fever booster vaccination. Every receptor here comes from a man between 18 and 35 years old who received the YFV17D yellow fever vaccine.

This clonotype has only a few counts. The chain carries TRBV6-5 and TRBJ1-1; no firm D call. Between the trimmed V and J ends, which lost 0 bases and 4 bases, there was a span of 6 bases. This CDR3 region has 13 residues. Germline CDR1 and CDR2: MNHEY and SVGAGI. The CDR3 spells CASSYSKSTEAFF. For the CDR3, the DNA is TGTGCCAGCAGTTACTCGAAGAGCACTGAAGCTTTCTTT.

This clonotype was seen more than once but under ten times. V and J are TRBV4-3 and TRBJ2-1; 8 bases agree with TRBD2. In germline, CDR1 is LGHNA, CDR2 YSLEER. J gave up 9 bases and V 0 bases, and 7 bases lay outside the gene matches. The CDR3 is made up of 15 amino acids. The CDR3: CASSQDTGGATEQFF. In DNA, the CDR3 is TGCGCCAGCAGCCAAGATACCGGGGGGGCCACTGAGCAGTTCTTC.

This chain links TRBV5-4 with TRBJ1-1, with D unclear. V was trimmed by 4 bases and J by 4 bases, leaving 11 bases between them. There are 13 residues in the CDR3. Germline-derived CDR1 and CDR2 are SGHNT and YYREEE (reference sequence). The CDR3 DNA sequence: TGTGCCAGCAGCCCGGTAACGGCCACTGAAGCTTTCTTT. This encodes CASSPVTATEAFF.

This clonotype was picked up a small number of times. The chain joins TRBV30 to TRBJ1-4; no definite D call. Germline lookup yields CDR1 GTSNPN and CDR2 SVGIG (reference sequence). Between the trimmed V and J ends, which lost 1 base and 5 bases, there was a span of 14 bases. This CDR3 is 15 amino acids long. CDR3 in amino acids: CAWSGGQNWNEKLFF. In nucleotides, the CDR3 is TGTGCCTGGAGTGGTGGTCAGAATTGGAATGAAAAACTGTTTTTT.

The CDR3 region has the DNA TGTGCCAGCAGCCAAGATGGCCGGGGTCCCGGCTATGGCTACACCTTC. Protein product: CASSQDGRGPGYGYTF. The rearrangement links TRBV3-1 to TRBJ1-2; D remains ambiguous. V dropped 0 bases and J dropped 4 bases, with 15 bases sitting between them. CDR1 and CDR2 (germline): LGHDT, YNNKEL (reference sequence). The CDR3 loop spans 16 amino acids.

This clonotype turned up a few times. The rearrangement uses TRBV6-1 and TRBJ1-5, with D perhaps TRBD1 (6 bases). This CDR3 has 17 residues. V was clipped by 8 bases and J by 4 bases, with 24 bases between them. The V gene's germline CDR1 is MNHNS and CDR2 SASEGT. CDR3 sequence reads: CASAERAGERGNQPQHF. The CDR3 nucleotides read TGTGCCAGCGCAGAAAGGGCAGGGGAAAGAGGTAATCAGCCCCAGCATTTT.

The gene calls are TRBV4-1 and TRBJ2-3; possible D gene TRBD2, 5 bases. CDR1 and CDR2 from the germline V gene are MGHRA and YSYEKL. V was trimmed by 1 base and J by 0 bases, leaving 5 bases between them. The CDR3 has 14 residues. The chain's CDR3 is CASSQGESTDTQYF. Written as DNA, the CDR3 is TGCGCCAGCAGCCAAGGGGAGAGCACAGATACGCAGTATTTT.

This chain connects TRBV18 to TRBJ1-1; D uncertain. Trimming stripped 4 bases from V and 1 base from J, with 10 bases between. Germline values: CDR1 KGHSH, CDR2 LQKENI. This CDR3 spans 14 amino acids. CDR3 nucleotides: TGTGCCAGCTCACGGGAGTCAGGGAACACTGAAGCTTTCTTT. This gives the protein CASSRESGNTEAFF.

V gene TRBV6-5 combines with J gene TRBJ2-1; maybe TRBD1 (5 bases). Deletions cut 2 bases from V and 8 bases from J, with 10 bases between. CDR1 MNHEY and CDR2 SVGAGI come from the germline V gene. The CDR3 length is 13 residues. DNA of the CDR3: TGTGCCAGCAGTTACGGAGCAGGGTATGAGCAGTTCTTC. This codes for CASSYGAGYEQFF.

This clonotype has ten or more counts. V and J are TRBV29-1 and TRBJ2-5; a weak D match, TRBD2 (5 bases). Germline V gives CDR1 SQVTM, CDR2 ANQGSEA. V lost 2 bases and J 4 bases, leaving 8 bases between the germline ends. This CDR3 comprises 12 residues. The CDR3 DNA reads TGCAGCGTTGAAAGAGAGGGAGAGACCCAGTACTTC. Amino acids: CSVEREGETQYF. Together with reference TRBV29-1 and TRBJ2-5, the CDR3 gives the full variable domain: SAVISQKPSRDICQRGTSLTIQCQVDSQVTMMFWYRQQPGQSLTLIATANQGSEATYESGFVIDKFPISRPNLTFSTLTVSNMSPEDSSIYLCSVEREGETQYFGPGTRLLVL.

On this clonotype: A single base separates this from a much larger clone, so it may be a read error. DNA for the CDR3: TGTCCCAGCAGCTCCCCGATGGGTAGCGGGGAGGACAATGAGCAGTTCTTC. Its translation: CPSSSPMGSGEDNEQFF. The V call is TRBV7-9, the J call TRBJ2-1, with 8 bases lining up with TRBD2. There are 17 residues in the CDR3. Germline CDR1 reads SEHNR; CDR2 reads FQNEAQ (reference sequence). The full variable domain, in which reference TRBV7-9 and TRBJ2-1 provide the parts outside the CDR3, is DTGVSQNPRHKITKRGQNVTFRCDPISEHNRLYWYRQTLGQGPEFLTYFQNEAQLEKSRLLSDRFSAERPKGSFSTLEIQRTEQGDSAMYLCPSSSPMGSGEDNEQFFGPGTRLTVL.

The CDR3 DNA follows: TGTGCCAGCAGCGTAGGGGCTAGCGAAGCCAATGAGCAGTTCTTC. Translation: CASSVGASEANEQFF. This chain joins TRBV9 and TRBJ2-1; D may be TRBD2 (6 bases). CDR1 is SGDLS, CDR2 YYNGEE, per germline. V lost 0 bases to trimming and J lost 6 bases, with 13 bases between them. The CDR3 covers 15 residues.